This T cell receptor (beta chain) comes out of a study of blood T cell repertoires in COVID-19. At the level of the study: Collection of acute and convalescent COVID-19 samples took place in the United States, Italy and Spain. The analysed material was cDNA or gDNA that came from T cells, B-cell-depleted T cells, or PBMCs.

Germline V gene sequence: CDR1 MNHEY, CDR2 SVGAGI. This CDR3 region has 13 residues. Trimming took off 6 bases at V and 3 bases at J, with 11 bases between the two ends. Original data processing: Nucleated cell counts were estimated from reference gene primer amplification. The data were produced by immunoSEQ multiplex PCR, yet TCRdb's version contains in-frame clones alone and is incomplete. That table is the source of V, J and clone size, and D and trimming were worked out from the DNA. This table has a few hundred thousand clones, nearly 90% appearing once. The receptor's source is a human donor in a cohort sampled during active COVID-19. The sequencing sample was made of peripheral blood. V usage is TRBV6-5 and J usage is TRBJ1-1; TRBD1 might be the D (6 bases). DNA of the CDR3: TGTGCCAGCAGGGCAGAGGGGGACACTGAAGCTTTCTTT. It encodes CASRAEGDTEAFF.